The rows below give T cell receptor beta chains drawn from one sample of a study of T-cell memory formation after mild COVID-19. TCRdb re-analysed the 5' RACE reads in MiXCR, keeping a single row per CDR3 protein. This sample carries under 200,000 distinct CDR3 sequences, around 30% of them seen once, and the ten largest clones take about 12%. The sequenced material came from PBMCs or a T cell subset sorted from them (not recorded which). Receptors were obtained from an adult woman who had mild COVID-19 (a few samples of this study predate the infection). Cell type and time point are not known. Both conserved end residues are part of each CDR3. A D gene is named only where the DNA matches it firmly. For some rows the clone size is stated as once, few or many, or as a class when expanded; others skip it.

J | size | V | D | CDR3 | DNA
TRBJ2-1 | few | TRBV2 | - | CASSRTDKYSSYNEQFF | TGTGCCAGCAGCCGGACAGATAAATATAGCTCCTACAATGAGCAGTTCTTC
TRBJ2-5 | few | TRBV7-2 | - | CASSFGLPQETQYF | TGTGCCAGCAGTTTCGGACTACCACAAGAGACCCAGTACTTC
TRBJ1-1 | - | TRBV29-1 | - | CSVLTEKEAFF | TGCAGCGTTTTGACGGAAAAGGAAGCTTTCTTT
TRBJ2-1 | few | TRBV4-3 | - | CASSQETGGYNEQFF | TGCGCCAGCAGCCAAGAGACGGGCGGATACAATGAGCAGTTCTTC
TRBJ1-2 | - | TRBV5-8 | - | CASSDRGARYGYTF | TGTGCCAGCAGCGACCGGGGGGCCCGCTATGGCTACACCTTC
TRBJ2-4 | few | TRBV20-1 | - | CSAESRNIQYF | TGCAGTGCTGAATCAAGAAACATTCAGTACTTC
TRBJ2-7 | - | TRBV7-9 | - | CASSHHSGINEQYF | TGTGCCAGCAGCCATCATTCGGGAATCAACGAGCAGTACTTC
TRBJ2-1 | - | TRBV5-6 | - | CASSLSPEQFF | TGTGCCAGCAGCTTGTCCCCTGAGCAGTTCTTC
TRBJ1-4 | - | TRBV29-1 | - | CSVAGGSNEKLFF | TGCAGCGTTGCGGGGGGTTCGAATGAAAAACTGTTTTTT
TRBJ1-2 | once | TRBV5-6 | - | CASSLAGVNYGYTF | TGTGCCAGCAGCTTGGCCGGGGTAAACTATGGCTACACCTTC
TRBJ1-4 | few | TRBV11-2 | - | CASSPGGLPEKLFF | TGTGCCAGCAGCCCCGGGGGGCTTCCTGAAAAACTGTTTTTT
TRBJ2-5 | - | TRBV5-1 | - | CASSLSSETQYF | TGCGCCAGCAGCTTGAGTTCAGAGACCCAGTACTTC
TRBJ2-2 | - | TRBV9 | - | CASNPPDTGELFF | TGTGCCAGCAACCCACCGGACACCGGGGAGCTGTTTTTT
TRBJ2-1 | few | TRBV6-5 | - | CASSYSGANEQFF | TGTGCCAGCAGTTACTCAGGCGCCAATGAGCAGTTCTTC
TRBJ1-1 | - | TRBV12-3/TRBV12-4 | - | CASSSLWTTANTEAFF | TGTGCCAGCAGCAGCTTATGGACGACGGCGAACACTGAAGCTTTCTTT
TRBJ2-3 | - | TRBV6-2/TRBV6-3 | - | CASSYPHTDTQYF | TGTGCCAGCAGTTACCCACACACAGATACGCAGTATTTT
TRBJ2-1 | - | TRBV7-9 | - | CASSLGGNGKNEQFF | TGTGCCAGCAGCTTAGGAGGGAACGGAAAAAATGAGCAGTTCTTC
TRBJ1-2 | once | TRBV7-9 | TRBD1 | CASSFARGQGYGYTF | TGTGCCAGCAGCTTCGCCAGGGGGCAAGGGTATGGCTACACCTTC
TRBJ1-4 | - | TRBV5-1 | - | CASSTLGHLNEKLFF | TGCGCCAGCAGCACCCTGGGACATCTTAATGAAAAACTGTTTTTT
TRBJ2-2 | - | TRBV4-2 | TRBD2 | CASSQDLAGGPSVGELFF | TGTGCCAGCAGCCAAGATCTAGCGGGGGGGCCGAGCGTCGGGGAGCTGTTTTTT
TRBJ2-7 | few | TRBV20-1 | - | CSVTQGRYEQYF | TGCAGTGTCACACAGGGCCGTTACGAGCAGTACTTC
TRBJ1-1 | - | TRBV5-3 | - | CARSSFGKTDGEAFF | TGTGCCAGAAGCTCTTTTGGGAAAACGGATGGTGAAGCTTTCTTT
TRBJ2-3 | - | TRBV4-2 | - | CASSQVQGAADTQYF | TGTGCCAGCAGCCAAGTGCAGGGTGCCGCAGATACGCAGTATTTT
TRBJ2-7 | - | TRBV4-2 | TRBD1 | CASSQGGGPGQGFGGYEQYF | TGTGCCAGCAGCCAAGGGGGGGGTCCGGGACAGGGGTTCGGTGGCTACGAGCAGTACTTC
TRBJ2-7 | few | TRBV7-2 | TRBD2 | CASSSGTSGYEQYF | TGTGCCAGCAGCTCCGGGACTAGCGGCTACGAGCAGTACTTC
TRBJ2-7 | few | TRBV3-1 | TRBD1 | CASSLQGALSEQYF | TGTGCCAGCTCCTTACAGGGGGCGTTGAGCGAGCAGTACTTC
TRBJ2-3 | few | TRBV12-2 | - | CASRLAWDKRGGTDTQYF | TGTGCAAGTCGCTTAGCGTGGGACAAGCGGGGCGGCACAGATACGCAGTATTTT
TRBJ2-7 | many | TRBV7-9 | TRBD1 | CASSPGQGYYEQYF | TGTGCCAGCAGCCCGGGACAGGGCTACTACGAGCAGTACTTC
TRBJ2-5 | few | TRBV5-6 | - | CASSFGWETQYF | TGTGCCAGCAGCTTCGGGTGGGAGACCCAGTACTTC
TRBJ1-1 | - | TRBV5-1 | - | CASSLDGDKLEAFF | TGCGCCAGCAGCTTGGATGGGGACAAACTTGAAGCTTTCTTT
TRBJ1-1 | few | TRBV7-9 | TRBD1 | CASSSGTGMSTEAFF | TGTGCCAGCAGCTCCGGGACAGGAATGAGTACTGAAGCTTTCTTT
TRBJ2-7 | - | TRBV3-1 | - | CASSQAAGTAYEQYF | TGTGCCAGCAGCCAAGCGGCGGGGACGGCCTACGAGCAGTACTTC
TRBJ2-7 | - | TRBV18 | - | CASSPADYEQYF | TGTGCCAGCTCACCGGCGGACTACGAGCAGTACTTC
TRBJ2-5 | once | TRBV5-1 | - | CASSFGAAQETQYF | TGCGCCAGCAGCTTTGGAGCGGCGCAAGAGACCCAGTACTTC
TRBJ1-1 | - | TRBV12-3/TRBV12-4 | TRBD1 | CASSPGGRRTEAFF | TGTGCCAGCAGCCCAGGGGGAAGGAGGACTGAAGCTTTCTTT
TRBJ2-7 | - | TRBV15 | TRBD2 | CATSRGLAGREQYF | TGTGCCACCAGCAGAGGACTAGCGGGAAGGGAGCAGTACTTC
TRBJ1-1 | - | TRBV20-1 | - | CSLNNAFF | TGCAGCCTGAATAATGCTTTCTTT
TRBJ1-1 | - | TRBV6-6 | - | CASSPNPTGLGTEAFF | TGTGCCAGCAGTCCAAACCCGACAGGATTGGGCACTGAAGCTTTCTTT
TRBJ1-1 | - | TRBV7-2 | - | CASSFATGEWAFF | TGTGCCAGCAGCTTCGCGACAGGAGAGTGGGCTTTCTTT
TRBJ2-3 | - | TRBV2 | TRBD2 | CASRTGGPTDTQYF | TGTGCCAGCAGGACGGGAGGCCCCACAGATACGCAGTATTTT